A single sample gave rise to the 15 T cell receptor beta chains below, sequenced in a study of T-cell memory formation after mild COVID-19. TCRdb ran MiXCR on the 5' RACE reads and lists one entry per CDR3 protein. The data show 200,000 to 250,000 distinct CDR3 sequences, about 16% seen once. The sequenced sample was PBMCs or a T cell subset sorted from them (not recorded which). Receptors were obtained from a man aged 18 to 29 who had mild COVID-19 (a few samples of this study predate the infection). Cell type and time point are not known.

V usage is TRBV5-5 and J usage is TRBJ2-1; D uncertain. The CDR3 runs to 12 residues. Germline values: CDR1 SGHKS, CDR2 YYEKEE (reference sequence). Trimming removed 2 bases at V and 5 bases at J, with 5 bases between. The CDR3 here is CASSFRDNEQFF. Here the CDR3 DNA reads TGTGCCAGCAGCTTTCGAGACAATGAGCAGTTCTTC.

This clonotype was seen only a few times. The rearrangement uses TRBV6-6 and TRBJ1-1; possible D gene TRBD1, 5 bases. Between the trimmed V and J ends, which lost 2 bases and 0 bases, there was a span of 7 bases. The CDR3 is 14 amino acids. CDR1 is MNHNY and CDR2 is SVGAGI in the germline V gene (reference sequence). The CDR3 DNA follows: TGTGCCAGCAGTTACCTACAGGTGAACACTGAAGCTTTCTTT. It is translated as CASSYLQVNTEAFF.

This clonotype was observed a handful of times. The chain has TRBV7-2 and TRBJ1-5; D is uncertain. Between the trimmed V and J ends, which lost 8 bases and 3 bases, there was a span of 17 bases. The CDR3 covers 15 residues. CDR1 is SGHTA, CDR2 FQGNSA, per germline. The CDR3 loop reads CASAFVSAPNQPQHF. The CDR3 coding sequence is TGTGCCAGCGCGTTCGTGTCGGCTCCCAATCAGCCCCAGCATTTT.

CDR3 in amino acids: CSVEDRLGGLRGYTF. As DNA, the CDR3 is TGCAGCGTTGAAGATCGTCTAGGGGGCTTACGAGGCTACACCTTC. This chain uses TRBV29-1 with TRBJ1-2; 7 positions match TRBD1. J was trimmed by 8 bases and V by 0 bases; bases with no gene match: 12. The CDR3 extends over 15 amino acids. The V gene's germline CDR1 is SQVTM and CDR2 ANQGSEA.

In this sample, this clonotype turned up a few times. The chain joins TRBV18 to TRBJ2-7; maybe TRBD2 (6 bases). V lost 2 bases to trimming and J lost 7 bases, with 18 bases between them. The V gene's germline CDR1 is KGHSH and CDR2 LQKENI. The CDR3 has 15 amino acids. The CDR3 region is CASSPASVTSGEQYF. In DNA, the CDR3 is TGTGCCAGCTCACCAGCTAGCGTCACTTCCGGGGAGCAGTACTTC.

V usage is TRBV4-3 and J usage is TRBJ2-4; D is ambiguous. Germline V lookup: CDR1 LGHNA, CDR2 YSLEER. The CDR3 consists of 17 residues. V lost 0 bases and J 0 bases, leaving 12 bases between the germline ends. CDR3 bases: TGCGCCAGCAGCCAAGAAGTGGGGTACCCAGCCAAAAACATTCAGTACTTC. Amino acid sequence: CASSQEVGYPAKNIQYF.

The genes are TRBV5-1 and TRBJ2-5, with 7 nucleotides matching TRBD2. Per germline, CDR1 SGHRS and CDR2 YFSETQ. This CDR3 spans 14 amino acids. The trim removed 2 bases at V and 1 base at J, leaving 2 bases unmatched. CDR3 in amino acids: CASSFASGQETQYF. In DNA, the CDR3 is TGCGCCAGCAGCTTTGCTAGCGGCCAAGAGACCCAGTACTTC.

This clonotype was counted a few times. V is TRBV5-4 and J is TRBJ2-7, with 14 bases identical to TRBD2. Trimming at V came to 6 bases and at J to 2 bases, leaving 4 bases not matched to a gene. Per the germline V gene, CDR1 is SGHNT and CDR2 is YYREEE (reference sequence). CDR3 length: 15 residues. This CDR3 reads CASKLTSGGAYEQYF. In DNA form, the CDR3 reads TGTGCCAGCAAACTGACTAGCGGGGGGGCCTACGAGCAGTACTTC.

This clonotype has at least ten counts. CDR3 region: CASSLNDRVEGYTF. The DNA of the CDR3 is TGTGCCAGCAGTTTAAATGACAGGGTGGAGGGCTACACCTTC. This rearrangement joins TRBV12-3 or TRBV12-4 to TRBJ1-2; 7 nucleotides align to TRBD1. This CDR3 has 14 residues. With 2 bases clipped from V and 8 bases from J, the junction kept 8 bases outside the gene matches.

This clonotype was observed a few times. The V and J genes are TRBV18 and TRBJ2-6; perhaps TRBD1 as D (5 bases). Germline V gene data show CDR1 as KGHSH and CDR2 as LQKENI. Trimming removed 3 bases at V and 0 bases at J, with 21 bases between. CDR3 length: 20 amino acids. CDR3 sequence: CASSPRTPLRVDSGANVLTF. In DNA, the CDR3 is TGTGCCAGCTCACCCCGGACACCTCTAAGAGTGGACTCTGGGGCCAACGTCCTGACTTTC.

Only a few counts were recorded for this clonotype. The chain has TRBV20-1 and TRBJ1-1, with D perhaps TRBD1 (5 bases). Germline CDR1 DFQATT, CDR2 SNEGSKA (reference sequence). The V end was cut by 7 bases, the J end by 6 bases, with 15 bases between. The CDR3 has 12 residues. Here the CDR3 reads CSVTPGGSEAFF. Here the CDR3 DNA reads TGCAGTGTCACCCCCGGGGGGTCTGAAGCTTTCTTT.

V and J are TRBV4-3 and TRBJ1-1; 9 bases line up with TRBD1. Germline V CDR1 and CDR2: LGHNA, YSLEER. The ends lost 1 base at V and 3 bases at J; junction bases unmatched: 3. The CDR3 loop spans 15 amino acids. This chain's CDR3 is CASSQAQGAHTEAFF. DNA for the CDR3: TGCGCCAGCAGCCAAGCACAGGGGGCCCACACTGAAGCTTTCTTT.

The table lists this clonotype with a few counts. This chain connects TRBV6-5 to TRBJ1-1; 7 bases line up with TRBD1. Trimming removed 6 bases from V and 1 base from J; junction bases left unmatched: 5. Germline-derived CDR1 and CDR2 are MNHEY and SVGAGI. There are 14 residues in the CDR3. CDR3 sequence (DNA): TGTGCCAGCAGGACAGGGACAGCGAACACTGAAGCTTTCTTT. Its translation is CASRTGTANTEAFF.

The chain uses TRBV7-2 and TRBJ1-2; D unclear. V lost 1 base and J 4 bases, leaving 10 bases between the germline ends. CDR1 is SGHTA and CDR2 is FQGNSA in the germline V gene. The CDR3 has 14 residues. Here the CDR3 reads CASSLVGGLYGYTF. For the CDR3, the DNA is TGTGCCAGCAGCTTAGTTGGAGGGCTCTATGGCTACACCTTC.

This clonotype was seen a handful of times. J is TRBJ2-3 and V is TRBV13; D is uncertain. In germline, CDR1 is PRHDT, CDR2 FYEKMQ (reference sequence). The CDR3 length is 12 residues. The V end was cut by 5 bases, the J end by 4 bases, with 7 bases between. In DNA, the CDR3 is TGTGCCAGCAGCATCCCAGCAGATACGCAGTATTTT. This sequence encodes CASSIPADTQYF. Complete variable domain (other parts from reference TRBV13 and TRBJ2-3): AAGVIQSPRHLIKEKRETATLKCYPIPRHDTVYWYQQGPGQDPQFLISFYEKMQSDKGSIPDRFSAQQFSDYHSELNMSSLELGDSALYFCASSIPADTQYFGPGTRLTVL.